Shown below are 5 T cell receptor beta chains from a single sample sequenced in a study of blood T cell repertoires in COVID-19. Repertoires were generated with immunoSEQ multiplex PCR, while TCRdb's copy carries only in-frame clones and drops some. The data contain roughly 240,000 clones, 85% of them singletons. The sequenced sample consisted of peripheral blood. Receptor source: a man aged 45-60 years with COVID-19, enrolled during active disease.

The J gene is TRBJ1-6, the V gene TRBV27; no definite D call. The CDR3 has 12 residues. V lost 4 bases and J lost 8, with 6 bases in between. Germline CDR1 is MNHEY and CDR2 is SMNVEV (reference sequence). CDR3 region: CASSSVDSPLHF. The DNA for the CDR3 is TGTGCCAGCAGTTCGGTCGATTCACCCCTCCACTTT.

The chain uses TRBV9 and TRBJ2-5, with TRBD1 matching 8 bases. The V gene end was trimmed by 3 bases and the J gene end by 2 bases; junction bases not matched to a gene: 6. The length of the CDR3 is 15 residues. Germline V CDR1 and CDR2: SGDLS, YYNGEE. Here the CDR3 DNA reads TGTGCCAGCAGCGGGACAGGGCGCTTACAAGAGACCCAGTACTTC. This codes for CASSGTGRLQETQYF. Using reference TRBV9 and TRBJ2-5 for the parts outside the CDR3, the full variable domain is DSGVTQTPKHLITATGQRVTLRCSPRSGDLSVYWYQQSLDQGLQFLIQYYNGEERAKGNILERFSAQQFPDLHSELNLSSLELGDSALYFCASSGTGRLQETQYFGPGTRLLVL.

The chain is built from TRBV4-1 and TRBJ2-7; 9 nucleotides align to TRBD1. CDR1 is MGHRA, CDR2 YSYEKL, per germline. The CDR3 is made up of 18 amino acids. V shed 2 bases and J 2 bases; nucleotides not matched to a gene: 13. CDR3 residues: CASSQRTLAGQGPYEQYF. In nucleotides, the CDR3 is TGCGCCAGCAGCCAAAGGACCCTGGCGGGACAGGGCCCCTACGAGCAGTACTTC.

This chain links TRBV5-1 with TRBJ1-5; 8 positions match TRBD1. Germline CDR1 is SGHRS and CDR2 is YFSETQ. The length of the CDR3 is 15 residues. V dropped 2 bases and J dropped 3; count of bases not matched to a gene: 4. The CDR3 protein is CASSLGQGFNQPQHF. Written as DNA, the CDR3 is TGCGCCAGCAGCTTAGGACAGGGCTTCAATCAGCCCCAGCATTTT.

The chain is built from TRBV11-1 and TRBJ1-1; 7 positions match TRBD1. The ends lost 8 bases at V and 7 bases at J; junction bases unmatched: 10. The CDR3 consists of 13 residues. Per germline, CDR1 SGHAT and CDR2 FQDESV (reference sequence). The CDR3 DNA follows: TGTGCCAGCCGCGGACCCCGGGACAGTGAAGCTTTCTTT. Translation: CASRGPRDSEAFF.